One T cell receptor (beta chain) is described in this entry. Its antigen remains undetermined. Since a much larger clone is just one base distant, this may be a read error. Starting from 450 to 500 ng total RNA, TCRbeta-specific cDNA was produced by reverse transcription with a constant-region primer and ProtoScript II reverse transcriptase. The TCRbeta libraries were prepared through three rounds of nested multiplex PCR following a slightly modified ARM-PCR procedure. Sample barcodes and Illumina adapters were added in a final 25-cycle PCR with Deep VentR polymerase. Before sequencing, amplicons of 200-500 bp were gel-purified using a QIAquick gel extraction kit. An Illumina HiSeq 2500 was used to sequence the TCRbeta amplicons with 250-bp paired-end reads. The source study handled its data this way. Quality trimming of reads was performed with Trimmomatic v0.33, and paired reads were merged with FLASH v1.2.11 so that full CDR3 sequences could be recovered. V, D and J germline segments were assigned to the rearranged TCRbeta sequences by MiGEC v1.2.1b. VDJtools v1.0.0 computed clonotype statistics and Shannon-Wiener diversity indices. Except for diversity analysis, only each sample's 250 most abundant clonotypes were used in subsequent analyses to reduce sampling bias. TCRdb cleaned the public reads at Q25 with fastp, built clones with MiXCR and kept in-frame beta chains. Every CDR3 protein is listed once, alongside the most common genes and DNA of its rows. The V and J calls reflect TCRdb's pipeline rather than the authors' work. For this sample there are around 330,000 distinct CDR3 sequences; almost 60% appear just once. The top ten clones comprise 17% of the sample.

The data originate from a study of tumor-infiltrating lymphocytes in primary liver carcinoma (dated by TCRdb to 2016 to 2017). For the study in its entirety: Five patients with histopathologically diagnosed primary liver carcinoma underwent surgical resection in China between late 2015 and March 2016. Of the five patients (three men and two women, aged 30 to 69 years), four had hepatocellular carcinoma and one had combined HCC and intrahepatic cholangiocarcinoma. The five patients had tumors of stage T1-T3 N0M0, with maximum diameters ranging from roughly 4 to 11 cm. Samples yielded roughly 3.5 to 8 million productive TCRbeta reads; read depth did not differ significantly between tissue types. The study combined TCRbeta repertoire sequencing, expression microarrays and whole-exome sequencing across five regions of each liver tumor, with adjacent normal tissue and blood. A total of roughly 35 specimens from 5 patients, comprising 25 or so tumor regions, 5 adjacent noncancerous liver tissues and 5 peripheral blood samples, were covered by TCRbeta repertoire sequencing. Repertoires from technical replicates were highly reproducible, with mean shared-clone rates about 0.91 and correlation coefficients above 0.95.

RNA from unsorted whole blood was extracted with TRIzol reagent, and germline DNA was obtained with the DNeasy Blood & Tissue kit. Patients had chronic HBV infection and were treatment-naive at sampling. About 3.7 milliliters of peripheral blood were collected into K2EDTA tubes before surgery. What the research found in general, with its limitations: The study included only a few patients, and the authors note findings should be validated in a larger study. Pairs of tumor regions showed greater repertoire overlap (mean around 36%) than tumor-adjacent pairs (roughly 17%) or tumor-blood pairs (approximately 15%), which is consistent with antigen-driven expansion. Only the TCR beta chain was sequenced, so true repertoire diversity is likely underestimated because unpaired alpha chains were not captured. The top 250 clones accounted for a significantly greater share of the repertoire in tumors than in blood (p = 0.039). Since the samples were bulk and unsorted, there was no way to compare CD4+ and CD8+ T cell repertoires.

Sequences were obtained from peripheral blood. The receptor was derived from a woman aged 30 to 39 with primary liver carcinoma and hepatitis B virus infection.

The CDR3 corresponds to CSVNPTGTNTGELSF. The DNA sequence follows: TGCAGCGTCAATCCGACAGGCACTAACACCGGGGAGCTGTCTTTT. The chain is assembled from TRBV29-1 and TRBJ2-2; TRBD1 might be the D gene, on 6 matching bases. Inclusive of the bounding cysteine and phenylalanine, the CDR3 is 15 residues long. Of all the DNA, just the CDR3 is kept, 45 bases in frame from base 1. CDR1 SQVTM and CDR2 ANQGSEA are derived from the germline V gene.